One and the same sample provided the 8 T cell receptor beta chains below, sequenced in a study of memory CD4+ T cells and cytomegalovirus serostatus. Profiling relied on immunoSEQ multiplex PCR, and the TCRdb table lists in-frame clones only, not all of them. The sample lists approximately 61,000 clones, around 80% occurring once. Single viable CD3+CD4+CD8-CD45RO+ cells were sorted as the memory CD4+ T cells. The sample comprised memory CD4+ T cells from blood. These receptors were collected from an adult in good health and CMV-seronegative. Some clones in this sample may be carry-over from other donors' samples.

The rearrangement uses TRBV5-1 and TRBJ1-4; D is perhaps TRBD1 (5 bases). CDR3 size: 14 residues. Germline CDR1 SGHRS, CDR2 YFSETQ. V was trimmed by 2 bases and J by 3 bases, leaving 8 bases between them. The CDR3, as DNA: TGCGCCAGCAGCTTCCAGGGTGCTAATGAAAAACTGTTTTTT. Protein sequence: CASSFQGANEKLFF.

The chain recombines TRBV19 with TRBJ2-7; 8 positions agree with TRBD1. J was trimmed by 4 bases and V by 6 bases; bases with no gene match: 11. Germline V gives CDR1 LNHDA, CDR2 SQIVND (reference sequence). The CDR3 runs to 15 residues. CDR3 nucleotide sequence: TGTGCCAGTAGCCCGGGACAGGTTTTTGGTTACGAGCAGTACTTC. Translating gives CASSPGQVFGYEQYF.

The chain couples TRBV4-1 to TRBJ1-2; tentatively, D is TRBD1 (5 bases). The CDR3 sequence is 13 residues long. V was trimmed by 3 bases and J by 6 bases, leaving 11 bases between them. CDR1 and CDR2 from the germline V gene are MGHRA and YSYEKL. The CDR3 spells CASSQGEKDGYTF. CDR3 nucleotides: TGCGCCAGCAGCCAGGGGGAGAAGGATGGCTACACCTTC.

The rearrangement joins TRBV7-2 to TRBJ2-2; 7 positions match TRBD1. CDR3 length: 15 residues. Trimming cost V 3 bases and J 4 bases; bases outside gene matches: 5. The germline gives CDR1 SGHTA, CDR2 FQGNSA. CDR3 DNA: TGTGCCAGCAGCTTGCGTACAGGGGTCACCGGGGAGCTGTTTTTT. It yields the protein CASSLRTGVTGELFF.

The rearrangement uses TRBV28 and TRBJ2-7; no firm D call. The CDR3 covers 12 residues. Germline CDR1 is MDHEN and CDR2 is SYDVKM. The V end was cut by 6 bases, the J end by 0 bases, with 6 bases between. The CDR3 here is CASSYSSYEQYF. The CDR3 nucleotides are TGTGCCAGCAGCTACAGCTCCTACGAGCAGTACTTC. The full variable domain, its missing parts supplied by reference TRBV28 and TRBJ2-7, is DVKVTQSSRYLVKRTGEKVFLECVQDMDHENMFWYRQDPGLGLRLIYFSYDVKMKEKGDIPEGYSVSREKKERFSLILESASTNQTSMYLCASSYSSYEQYFGPGTRLTVT.

The V and J genes are TRBV30 and TRBJ2-1, with D hard to call. Trimming left V 4 bases short and J 1 base short, with 8 bases between. The germline gives CDR1 GTSNPN, CDR2 SVGIG (reference sequence). The CDR3 sequence is 13 residues long. CDR3 loop: CAWTPSSYNEQFF. The DNA for the CDR3 is TGTGCCTGGACCCCATCGTCCTACAATGAGCAGTTCTTC.

CDR3 protein: CASSEGSRSPFYGYTF. The CDR3 DNA is TGTGCCAGCAGTGAAGGGTCCCGGTCTCCCTTCTATGGCTACACCTTC. The V call is TRBV2, the J call TRBJ1-2; D is undetermined. V dropped 1 base and J dropped 4 bases, with 16 bases sitting between them. The CDR3 consists of 16 residues. Per germline, CDR1 SNHLY and CDR2 FYNNEI. The entire variable domain, with the rest obtained from reference TRBV2 and TRBJ1-2, is as follows: EPEVTQTPSHQVTQMGQEVILRCVPISNHLYFYWYRQILGQKVEFLVSFYNNEISEKSEIFDDQFSVERPDGSNFTLKIRSTKLEDSAMYFCASSEGSRSPFYGYTFGSGTRLTVV.

In this sample, this clone turned up once. The chain uses TRBV7-9 and TRBJ1-2; 7 nucleotides agree with TRBD1. From germline, CDR1 is SEHNR and CDR2 FQNEAQ (reference sequence). The trim removed 6 bases at V and 6 bases at J, leaving 4 bases unmatched. This CDR3 comprises 12 residues. CDR3 nucleotide sequence: TGTGCCAGCAGTCTACAGGGGAATGGCTACACCTTC. This translates into CASSLQGNGYTF.